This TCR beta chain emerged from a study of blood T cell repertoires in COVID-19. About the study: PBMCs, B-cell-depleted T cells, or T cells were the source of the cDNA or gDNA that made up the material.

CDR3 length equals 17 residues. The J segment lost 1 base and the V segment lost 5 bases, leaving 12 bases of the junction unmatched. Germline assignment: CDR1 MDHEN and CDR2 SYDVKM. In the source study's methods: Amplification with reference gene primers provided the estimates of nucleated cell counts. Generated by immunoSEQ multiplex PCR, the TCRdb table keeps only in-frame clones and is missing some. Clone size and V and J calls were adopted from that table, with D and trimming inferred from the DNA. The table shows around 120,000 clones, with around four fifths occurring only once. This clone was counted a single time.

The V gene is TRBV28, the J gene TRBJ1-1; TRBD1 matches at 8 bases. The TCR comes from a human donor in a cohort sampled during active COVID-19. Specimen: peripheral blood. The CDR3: CASSMRTGTLGNTEAFF. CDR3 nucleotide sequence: TGTGCCAGCAGTATGCGGACAGGGACCCTTGGGAACACTGAAGCTTTCTTT.